These 10 T cell receptor beta chains were all obtained from the same sample, sequenced in a study of beta chain features in type 1 diabetes. TCRB transcripts that were expressed got sequenced, as all of the isolated RNA had been reverse transcribed. Clones were read by immunoSEQ multiplex PCR, and TCRdb kept only the in-frame ones, dropping some. The repertoire holds 810,000 or so clones, with roughly 15% as singletons. Sequences were obtained from naive CD4+ T cells from blood. Every receptor here comes from a woman younger than 35 in good health.

The chain couples TRBV5-6 to TRBJ2-3; D tentatively reads TRBD1 or TRBD2 (5 bases each). The CDR3 length is 15 residues. The V and J ends lost 4 bases and 6 bases respectively, with 18 bases between them. Per germline, CDR1 SGHDT and CDR2 YYEEEE. This CDR3 is CASSPTRGKRDTQYF. The DNA for the CDR3 is TGTGCCAGCAGCCCAACCCGGGGCAAGAGGGATACGCAGTATTTT.

This clone occurred a few times. V usage is TRBV29-1 and J usage is TRBJ2-7; 7 nucleotides match TRBD2. The CDR3 has 13 residues. V trimming: 2 bases; J trimming: 5 bases; junction bases outside the gene matches: 6. CDR1 SQVTM and CDR2 ANQGSEA come from the germline V gene. The chain's CDR3 is CSVERARGNEQYF. CDR3 in DNA: TGCAGCGTTGAACGGGCGCGGGGGAACGAGCAGTACTTC.

The chain joins TRBV4-3 to TRBJ2-7, with D perhaps matching TRBD2 (5 bases). This CDR3 contains 14 residues. CDR1 and CDR2 (germline): LGHNA, YSLEER. Trimming cost V 0 bases and J 3 bases, with 9 bases left between them. CDR3 DNA: TGCGCCAGCAGCCAAGATCCTACTAGCTACGAGCAGTACTTC. Translating gives CASSQDPTSYEQYF.

This clone was seen a few times. The J gene is TRBJ2-5, the V gene TRBV5-1, with 7 nucleotides matching TRBD2. With 0 bases clipped from V and 5 bases from J, the junction kept 4 bases outside the gene matches. This CDR3 is 14 amino acids long. Looked up from germline, CDR1 is SGHRS and CDR2 is YFSETQ. CDR3 sequence: CASSLAGGYETQYF. In nucleotides, the CDR3 is TGCGCCAGCAGCTTGGCCGGGGGGTACGAGACCCAGTACTTC.

This clone was found a few times. The DNA for the CDR3 is TGCAGCGTTGAAAGGATCCTGGGGGGGAATGAGCAGTTCTTC. It yields the protein CSVERILGGNEQFF. The chain uses TRBV29-1 and TRBJ2-1, with 7 bases aligning to TRBD2. The CDR3 has 14 amino acids. CDR1 and CDR2 (germline): SQVTM, ANQGSEA. With V trimmed by 2 bases and J by 7 bases, 8 bases remained unmatched.

This chain links TRBV19 with TRBJ2-7, with D possibly being TRBD2 (5 bases). Per the germline V gene, CDR1 is LNHDA and CDR2 is SQIVND (reference sequence). Trimming shortened V by 6 bases and J by 0 bases, and 15 bases separated the two germline ends. The CDR3 sequence is 15 residues long. The CDR3 sequence is CASRPQVRGSYEQYF. CDR3 sequence (DNA): TGTGCCAGTAGACCCCAGGTACGGGGCTCCTACGAGCAGTACTTC. Based on the CDR3 plus reference TRBV19 and TRBJ2-7, the full variable domain is DGGITQSPKYLFRKEGQNVTLSCEQNLNHDAMYWYRQDPGQGLRLIYYSQIVNDFQKGDIAEGYSVSREKKESFPLTVTSAQKNPTAFYLCASRPQVRGSYEQYFGPGTRLTVT.

The gene calls are TRBV4-3 and TRBJ2-1, with D possibly TRBD2 on 6 matching bases. Per the germline V gene, CDR1 is LGHNA and CDR2 is YSLEER. Trimming cost V 1 base and J 1 base, with 14 bases left between them. The CDR3 is 17 residues long. The CDR3 DNA sequence: TGCGCCAGCAGCCAAGGGTCTGGGGGGAGTTCCTACAATGAGCAGTTCTTC. This gives the protein CASSQGSGGSSYNEQFF.

V and J are TRBV7-9 and TRBJ1-5; D is possibly TRBD1 (6 bases). The ends were cut back, 5 bases at V and 6 bases at J, with 11 bases in the middle. The germline V gene has CDR1 SEHNR and CDR2 FQNEAQ (reference sequence). This CDR3 has 13 residues. The CDR3 spells CASSRQESQPQHF. DNA for the CDR3: TGTGCCAGCAGCAGACAGGAGAGTCAGCCCCAGCATTTT.

The genes are TRBV18 and TRBJ1-5, with TRBD1 identical over 10 bases. This CDR3 spans 15 amino acids. From germline, CDR1 is KGHSH and CDR2 LQKENI. V was clipped by 0 bases and J by 6 bases; unmatched bases: 2. CDR3 coding DNA: TGTGCCAGCTCACCACCGACAGGGGGCGGTCAGCCCCAGCATTTT. Protein sequence: CASSPPTGGGQPQHF. Supplemented by reference TRBV18 and TRBJ1-5, the full variable domain reads NAGVMQNPRHLVRRRGQEARLRCSPMKGHSHVYWYRQLPEEGLKFMVYLQKENIIDESGMPKERFSAEFPKEGPSILRIQQVVRGDSAAYFCASSPPTGGGQPQHFGDGTRLSIL.

CDR3: CASNTYRNQPQHF. The CDR3 DNA reads as TGTGCCAGTAATACCTACCGCAATCAGCCCCAGCATTTT. V is TRBV19 and J is TRBJ1-5; D is undetermined. Germline CDR1 reads LNHDA; CDR2 reads SQIVND (reference sequence). V shed 7 bases and J shed 2 bases, with 9 bases lying between them. The CDR3 runs 13 residues.